Each of the 21 T cell receptor beta chains below was sequenced from the same sample in a study of neurological immune-mediated disorders. From the 5' RACE reads, TCRdb called clonotypes with MiXCR, one entry per CDR3 protein. The sample holds about 46,000 distinct CDR3 sequences, about 2% seen once. Sequencing was carried out using PBMCs. The receptors were sampled from a woman between 40 and 50 years old with multiple sclerosis.

This clonotype came up many times. This chain connects TRBV20-1 to TRBJ2-4; D perhaps matches TRBD2 (7 bases). V dropped 5 bases and J dropped 7 bases, with 21 bases sitting between them. Germline CDR1 is DFQATT and CDR2 is SNEGSKA (reference sequence). This CDR3 is built from 15 residues. CDR3 coding DNA: TGCAGTGCTTCCATCCCCGGCAGGGGAGGGAACATTCAGTACTTC. It encodes CSASIPGRGGNIQYF.

In this sample, this clonotype turned up many times. The chain has TRBV20-1 and TRBJ2-3, with D hard to call. V shed 6 bases and J shed 2 bases, with 12 bases lying between them. The CDR3 contains 13 residues. The germline CDR1 and CDR2 sequences are DFQATT and SNEGSKA (reference sequence). The CDR3 DNA reads TGCAGTGCCCCCGTGGGGTCCACAGATACGCAGTATTTT. It yields the protein CSAPVGSTDTQYF.

In this sample, this clonotype turned up many times. The gene calls are TRBV5-1 and TRBJ1-1, with 9 nucleotides matching TRBD1. Germline lookup yields CDR1 SGHRS and CDR2 YFSETQ. J was trimmed by 4 bases and V by 2 bases; bases with no gene match: 3. The CDR3 runs 14 residues. The CDR3 sequence: CASSLNRGLTEAFF. The CDR3 region has the DNA TGCGCCAGCAGCTTAAACAGGGGGCTCACTGAAGCTTTCTTT.

At least ten counts were recorded for this clonotype. This chain links TRBV20-1 with TRBJ2-3; 7 bases are shared with TRBD1. CDR3 length equals 14 residues. Unmatched junction bases numbered 3, after V lost 3 bases and J lost 0 bases. Germline CDR1 reads DFQATT; CDR2 reads SNEGSKA (reference sequence). In DNA, the CDR3 is TGCAGTGCTAGGAGGGGACAGAGCACAGATACGCAGTATTTT. Its protein product is CSARRGQSTDTQYF.

This clonotype counts as medium-sized. This chain connects TRBV6-5 to TRBJ2-2; D possibly corresponds to TRBD2 (6 bases). The CDR3 has 15 residues. V was clipped by 5 bases and J by 5 bases, with 15 bases between them. Germline-derived CDR1 and CDR2 are MNHEY and SVGAGI. The CDR3, as DNA: TGTGCCAGCAGTACGAACTATGGGACTACCGGGGAGCTGTTTTTT. Translation: CASSTNYGTTGELFF.

The table lists this clonotype with many counts. CDR3: CASSLGPGQPQHF. In DNA form, the CDR3 reads TGTGCCAGCAGCTTGGGACCAGGTCAGCCCCAGCATTTT. This chain connects TRBV5-5 to TRBJ1-5; no reliable D call. Between the trimmed V and J ends, which lost 0 bases and 6 bases, there was a span of 7 bases. CDR1 SGHKS and CDR2 YYEKEE come from the germline V gene (reference sequence). This CDR3 is 13 amino acids long.

This clonotype was observed at least ten times. The chain joins TRBV7-9 to TRBJ2-3; no clear D. In germline, CDR1 is SEHNR, CDR2 FQNEAQ (reference sequence). The CDR3 length is 12 residues. Deletions cut 5 bases from V and 2 bases from J, with 5 bases between. CDR3 residues: CASSQITDTQYF. The CDR3 nucleotides are TGTGCCAGCAGCCAAATCACAGATACGCAGTATTTT.

This clonotype showed up many times. V usage is TRBV7-2 and J usage is TRBJ1-4, with unresolved D. CDR3 size: 15 residues. V gave up 5 bases and J gave up 0 bases, with 10 bases separating them. The germline gives CDR1 SGHTA, CDR2 FQGNSA. As DNA, the CDR3 is TGTGCCAGCAGCCGAACAGTGACAACTAATGAAAAACTGTTTTTT. Translating gives CASSRTVTTNEKLFF.

Ten or more counts support this clonotype. The rearrangement links TRBV5-1 to TRBJ2-1; 13 nucleotides agree with TRBD2. Germline values: CDR1 SGHRS, CDR2 YFSETQ. Germline trimming cut 4 bases from V and 4 bases from J; bases unmatched to any gene: 2. The CDR3 spans 15 residues. CDR3 amino acids: CASSKLAGGYNEQFF. The DNA for the CDR3 is TGCGCCAGCAGCAAACTAGCGGGGGGGTACAATGAGCAGTTCTTC.

V usage is TRBV4-1 and J usage is TRBJ1-2; 8 bases are shared with TRBD1. Germline trimming cut 3 bases from V and 6 bases from J; bases unmatched to any gene: 3. Germline lookup yields CDR1 MGHRA and CDR2 YSYEKL. The length of the CDR3 is 13 residues. This chain's CDR3 is CASSQQQGDGYTF. The CDR3 DNA reads TGCGCCAGCAGCCAGCAACAGGGGGATGGCTACACCTTC.

This clonotype occurred many times. The chain links TRBV7-2 to TRBJ2-7; TRBD2 agrees at 9 bases. This CDR3 comprises 15 residues. The ends lost 5 bases at V and 2 bases at J; junction bases unmatched: 7. Germline lookup yields CDR1 SGHTA and CDR2 FQGNSA. In DNA form, the CDR3 reads TGTGCCAGCAGCGCAGTAGCGGGGGCCGCCTACGAGCAGTACTTC. This gives the protein CASSAVAGAAYEQYF. Complete variable domain (other parts from reference TRBV7-2 and TRBJ2-7): GAGVSQSPSNKVTEKGKDVELRCDPISGHTALYWYRQSLGQGLEFLIYFQGNSAPDKSGLPSDRFSAERTGGSVSTLTIQRTQQEDSAVYLCASSAVAGAAYEQYFGPGTRLTVT.

This clonotype was counted only a few times. It is likely a read error, because the conserved phenylalanine at the end of the CDR3 is missing. This sequence joins TRBV5-1 and TRBJ1-5, with D maybe TRBD1 (5 bases). Germline assignment: CDR1 SGHRS and CDR2 YFSETQ. V lost 4 bases and J lost 2, with 13 bases in between. The CDR3 consists of 15 residues. The CDR3: CASSPGAGRNQPQHC. As DNA, the CDR3 is TGCGCCAGCAGCCCTGGGGCCGGACGCAATCAGCCCCAGCATTGT.

With regard to this clonotype: A single base separates this from a much larger clone, so it may be a read error. The rearrangement links TRBV6-2 or TRBV6-3 to TRBJ2-7, with D perhaps TRBD1 (6 bases). This CDR3 has 11 residues. Germline V gene sequence: CDR1 MNHEY, CDR2 SVGEGT. CDR3 DNA: TGTGCCAGCATCCAGGGGCTCGAGAAGTACTTC. Amino acid sequence: CASIQGLEKYF.

This clonotype occurred many times. The chain links TRBV7-9 to TRBJ2-7; D is uncertain. Germline values: CDR1 SEHNR, CDR2 FQNEAQ (reference sequence). The V gene lost 2 bases and the J gene lost 2 bases, with 10 bases spanning the gap. The length of the CDR3 is 14 residues. The CDR3 DNA sequence: TGTGCCAGCAGCTTAAGAGACGGGCCCTACGAGCAGTACTTC. It codes for CASSLRDGPYEQYF. The whole variable domain, filled in from reference TRBV7-9 and TRBJ2-7, reads DTGVSQNPRHKITKRGQNVTFRCDPISEHNRLYWYRQTLGQGPEFLTYFQNEAQLEKSRLLSDRFSAERPKGSFSTLEIQRTEQGDSAMYLCASSLRDGPYEQYFGPGTRLTVT.

This clonotype came up many times. This chain uses TRBV29-1 with TRBJ2-3; 8 nucleotides match TRBD2. V shed 3 bases, J shed 7 bases, and the junction held 6 bases outside the gene matches. The CDR3 length is 13 residues. From germline, CDR1 is SQVTM and CDR2 ANQGSEA. In nucleotides, the CDR3 is TGCAGCGTTGATACGGGAGGGTGGAATACGCAGTATTTT. Encoded protein: CSVDTGGWNTQYF.

This clonotype was picked up many times. The gene calls are TRBV18 and TRBJ1-1; D possibly corresponds to TRBD1 (5 bases). CDR3 length: 14 residues. Germline V CDR1 and CDR2: KGHSH, LQKENI. V was clipped by 2 bases and J by 3 bases, with 10 bases between them. This CDR3 is CASSPFPGDTEAFF. The CDR3, as DNA: TGTGCCAGCTCACCATTTCCGGGGGACACTGAAGCTTTCTTT.

The table lists this clonotype with many counts. The rearrangement links TRBV5-1 to TRBJ2-1; D is possibly TRBD1 (6 bases). Germline loops: CDR1 SGHRS, CDR2 YFSETQ. V was trimmed by 4 bases and J by 9 bases, leaving 17 bases between them. The CDR3 consists of 14 residues. For the CDR3, the DNA is TGCGCCAGCAGCCTCGGTATAGGGGGTGCTGAGCAGTTCTTC. This sequence encodes CASSLGIGGAEQFF.

The table lists this clonotype with many counts. In nucleotides, the CDR3 is TGCGCCAGCAGCTTGTGGGGGAGGAACACTGAAGCTTTCTTT. Its protein product is CASSLWGRNTEAFF. The rearrangement uses TRBV5-1 and TRBJ1-1; D possibly corresponds to TRBD1 (5 bases). V lost 1 base and J lost 1, with 8 bases in between. The germline V gene encodes CDR1 SGHRS and CDR2 YFSETQ. The CDR3 consists of 14 residues.

This clonotype has a count of ten or more. CDR3 protein: CASSPGTGGTQGEQFF. The CDR3 DNA is TGTGCCAGCAGCCCAGGGACTGGGGGCACTCAGGGGGAGCAGTTCTTC. The chain links TRBV7-3 to TRBJ2-1; D could derive from TRBD1 or TRBD2 (6 bases each). Germline lookup yields CDR1 SGHTA and CDR2 FQGTGA. Trimming shortened V by 5 bases and J by 10 bases, and 24 bases separated the two germline ends. CDR3 length: 16 residues.

In its sample, this clonotype was seen many times. This chain joins TRBV20-1 and TRBJ2-7; a possible D gene is TRBD1 (6 bases). CDR1 and CDR2 (germline): DFQATT, SNEGSKA (reference sequence). V gave up 2 bases and J gave up 1 base, with 18 bases separating them. The CDR3 is 16 amino acids. In DNA, the CDR3 is TGCAGTGCTAGACCGATGGACAGAATGTCGTCCTACGAGCAGTACTTC. Residues: CSARPMDRMSSYEQYF.

This clonotype was observed many times. The chain is built from TRBV5-1 and TRBJ2-1; perhaps TRBD2 as D (6 bases). V dropped 4 bases and J dropped 4 bases, with 9 bases sitting between them. The CDR3 has 13 amino acids. Germline CDR1 reads SGHRS; CDR2 reads YFSETQ. CDR3 coding DNA: TGCGCCAGCAGCAGGGGACTTTACAATGAGCAGTTCTTC. The encoded protein is CASSRGLYNEQFF.